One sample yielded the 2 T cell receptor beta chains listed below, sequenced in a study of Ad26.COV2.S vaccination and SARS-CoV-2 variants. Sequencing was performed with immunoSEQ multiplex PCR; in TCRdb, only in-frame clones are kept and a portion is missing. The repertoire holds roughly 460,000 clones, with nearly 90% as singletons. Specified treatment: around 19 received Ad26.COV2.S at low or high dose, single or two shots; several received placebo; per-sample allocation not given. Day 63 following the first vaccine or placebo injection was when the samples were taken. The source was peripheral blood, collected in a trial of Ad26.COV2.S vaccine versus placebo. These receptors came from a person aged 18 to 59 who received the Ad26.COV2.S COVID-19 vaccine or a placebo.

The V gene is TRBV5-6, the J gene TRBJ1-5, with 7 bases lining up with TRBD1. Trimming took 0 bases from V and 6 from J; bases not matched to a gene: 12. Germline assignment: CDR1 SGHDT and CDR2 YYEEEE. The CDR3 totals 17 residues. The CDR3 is CASSLGSGGIGFQPQHF. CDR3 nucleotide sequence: TGTGCCAGCAGCTTGGGGTCAGGGGGAATAGGATTTCAGCCCCAGCATTTT.

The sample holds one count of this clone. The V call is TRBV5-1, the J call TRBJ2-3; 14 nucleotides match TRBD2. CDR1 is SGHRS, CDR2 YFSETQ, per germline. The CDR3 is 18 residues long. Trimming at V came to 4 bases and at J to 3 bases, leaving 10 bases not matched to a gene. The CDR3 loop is CASSKGLAGASVTDTQYF. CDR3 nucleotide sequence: TGCGCCAGCAGCAAGGGACTAGCGGGGGCGTCCGTTACAGATACGCAGTATTTT.